This TCR beta chain was sequenced for a study of T cell repertoires in cytomegalovirus infection. Study at large: CMV infection and matching HLA type were both indicated by public TCR beta signatures.

Losses at the gene ends were 2 bases for V and 3 bases for J; bases not matched to a gene: 2. The CDR3 loop spans 14 amino acids. Per the germline V gene, CDR1 is ENHRY and CDR2 is SYGVKD. General study points: CMV-specific TCR beta clonotypes restricted by HLA-C were the ones dominating the ex vivo response. Individuals carrying CMV plus the relevant HLA were identified by cumulative frequency of public TCR beta families.

This clonotype showed up many times. Its antigen is as yet unknown. TCRdb called the reads again in MiXCR, with one record for every CDR3 protein. The sample contains around 280,000 distinct CDR3 sequences, around 9.1% of which appear only once. This clonotype was obtained from a human donor in good health (CMV status not recorded). Some clones in this sample may be carry-over from other donors' samples. The source material was PBMCs. The chain carries TRBV10-3 and TRBJ1-1, with 8 bases that match TRBD1. CDR3 coding DNA: TGTGCCATCAGTGAGGGGACAGGTTACACTGAAGCTTTCTTT. Its translation is CAISEGTGYTEAFF.